Below are 5 T cell receptor beta chains sequenced from a single sample in a study of regulatory T cells in long-lasting Graves disease. Described time point: persistent/refractory GD, antithyroid drugs over 5 years with positive TRAb. Researchers made the TCR library from RNA that was extracted from PBMCs. TCR beta libraries were built with iRepertoire HTBI primers and Arm-PCR of CDR3 regions. TCRdb passed the multiplex PCR reads through MiXCR, listing each CDR3 protein once. The data show 600,000 to 850,000 distinct CDR3 sequences, 30% seen once. Sequencing used peripheral blood mononuclear cells (PBMCs), obtained when the disease was refractory, from a patient treated with antithyroid drugs. Every receptor here comes from a female donor with Graves disease.

The count of this clonotype is one. This sequence may be a read error, since a much larger clone differs from it by one base. The conserved phenylalanine or tryptophan is not found at the CDR3 terminus, so this likely reflects a read error. CDR3 sequence reads: CASSLWERAQYS. The CDR3 bases are TGTGCCAGCAGTTTATGGGAGAGGGCCCAGTACTCC. The chain recombines TRBV12-3 or TRBV12-4 with TRBJ2-5; D perhaps matches TRBD2 (5 bases). V was trimmed by 2 bases and J by 9 bases, leaving 10 bases between them. This CDR3 contains 12 residues.

This rearrangement joins TRBV19 to TRBJ2-7; 10 positions agree with TRBD1. The V gene's germline CDR1 is LNHDA and CDR2 SQIVND (reference sequence). CDR3 size: 14 residues. The V gene end was trimmed by 2 bases and the J gene end by 4 bases; junction bases not matched to a gene: 2. CDR3 coding DNA: TGTGCCAGTAGTATACGGGACAGGGGTTACGAGCAGTACTTC. It specifies CASSIRDRGYEQYF.

The gene calls are TRBV27 and TRBJ2-7; D possibly corresponds to TRBD1 (6 bases). This CDR3 comprises 12 residues. V was trimmed by 6 bases and J by 4 bases, leaving 10 bases between them. Looked up from germline, CDR1 is MNHEY and CDR2 is SMNVEV (reference sequence). The CDR3 spells CASRTGFYEQYF. The CDR3 DNA is TGTGCCAGCAGAACAGGGTTTTACGAGCAGTACTTC.

The chain uses TRBV12-3 or TRBV12-4 and TRBJ1-4, with 8 positions matching TRBD1. This CDR3 has 15 residues. V gave up 2 bases and J gave up 8 bases; unmatched junction bases: 7. As DNA, the CDR3 is TGTGCCAGCAGTTTATCGGGCAGGGGGCTAGAAAAACTGTTTTTT. Its protein product is CASSLSGRGLEKLFF.

This clonotype has only a few counts. The chain recombines TRBV6-1 with TRBJ2-5; D is perhaps TRBD1 (5 bases). CDR3 length equals 13 residues. Germline CDR1 MNHNS, CDR2 SASEGT. Trimming took off 7 bases at V and 2 bases at J, with 11 bases between the two ends. DNA for the CDR3: TGTGCCAGCATGACCAGGGTACAAGAGACCCAGTACTTC. This sequence encodes CASMTRVQETQYF.